This T cell receptor (beta chain) originates from a study of cytomegalovirus exposure and HLA in healthy donors. PCR employed 60 Vbeta and 13 Jbeta primers. This table comes from immunoSEQ multiplex PCR, and its TCRdb copy is limited to in-frame clones, with some not included. The table has under 250,000 clones, around 77% seen once; the top ten hold around 1.9%. Study results and caveats: Evidence from a later analysis indicated that most CMV-associated TCR beta chains looked HLA-restricted. Productive status was seen about 87% or about 30% of the time for most TCR beta V segments in an earlier analysis. It was taken for granted in presence/absence analyses that sequencing depth across donors was roughly uniform.

This clone occurred a few times. Its cognate antigen is unknown. Sequencing was performed on PBMCs. The clonotype was recovered from a man aged 25 to 40 in good health and CMV-seronegative.

The CDR3 DNA follows: TGTGCCAGTAGTATAGACGGGAGGCCCTACAATGAGCAGTTCTTC. It codes for CASSIDGRPYNEQFF. V is TRBV19 and J is TRBJ2-1; TRBD2 matches at 7 bases. Germline CDR1 LNHDA, CDR2 SQIVND (reference sequence). The CDR3 sequence is 15 residues long. The V and J ends lost 0 bases and 2 bases, in that order; junction bases with no gene match: 1.